The clone carrying this T cell receptor beta chain is judged medium-sized. Antigen: not known. The data derive from a study of early T cells in non-severe SARS-CoV-2 infection. Study-level background: Sequenced material consisted of bulk RNA (from unsorted whole blood), and chains were unpaired.

J lost 5 bases, V lost 7 bases, and 5 bases had no gene match. The CDR3 runs 13 residues. In germline, CDR1 is SQVTM, CDR2 ANQGSEA. Individual cDNA molecules received unique molecular identifiers during library preparation. TCRdb used MiXCR to reprocess the 5' RACE reads, holding one entry per CDR3 protein. The sample lists approximately 22,000 distinct CDR3 sequences, approximately 5.7% occurring once. Study-wide results and caveats: Matching against VDJdb likely underestimated virus-specific expansions, favoring anti-spike CD8.

The TCR sequence derives from an adult who was a healthcare worker with PCR-confirmed SARS-CoV-2 infection or an uninfected control (not recorded which). This material consisted of whole blood, taken at baseline. The chain links TRBV29-1 to TRBJ2-5; 12 bases agree with TRBD1. Here the CDR3 reads CSASGTGGETQYF. The CDR3 bases are TGCAGCGCGAGCGGGACAGGGGGCGAGACCCAGTACTTC. Variable domain in full (rest from reference TRBV29-1 and TRBJ2-5): SAVISQKPSRDICQRGTSLTIQCQVDSQVTMMFWYRQQPGQSLTLIATANQGSEATYESGFVIDKFPISRPNLTFSTLTVSNMSPEDSSIYLCSASGTGGETQYFGPGTRLLVL.